A selection of T cell receptor beta chains follows, all from one sample in a study of blood T cell repertoires in COVID-19. Sequenced by immunoSEQ multiplex PCR; TCRdb stores in-frame clones only, minus some. The sample has around 300,000 clones; more than 80% are singletons. The sample comprised peripheral blood. The receptors derive from a woman aged 50 to 60 with COVID-19, enrolled during active disease. Both conserved end residues are part of each CDR3. The order of the fields is clone size, J gene, D gene, V gene, CDR3 protein, CDR3 DNA. The D gene is left open where the match is weak. Size tells how often a clone was seen (once, few, many) or the class of an expanded clone, and some rows leave it out.

abundance: .; j_gene: TRBJ1-5; d_gene: .; v_gene: TRBV21-1; CDR3aa: CASSSSYQPQHF; CDR3nt: TGTGCCAGCAGCAGCAGTTACCAGCCCCAGCATTTT
abundance: .; j_gene: TRBJ2-1; d_gene: TRBD2; v_gene: TRBV5-4; CDR3aa: CASSLLSGSSYNEQFF; CDR3nt: TGTGCCAGCAGCTTACTAAGCGGGAGCTCCTACAATGAGCAGTTCTTC
abundance: .; j_gene: TRBJ1-5; d_gene: .; v_gene: TRBV19; CDR3aa: CASIEGPNQPQHF; CDR3nt: TGTGCCAGTATCGAGGGCCCCAATCAGCCCCAGCATTTT
abundance: .; j_gene: TRBJ2-1; d_gene: .; v_gene: TRBV11-3; CDR3aa: CASSLGAAGEQFF; CDR3nt: TGTGCCAGCAGCTTAGGAGCGGCGGGGGAGCAGTTCTTC
abundance: .; j_gene: TRBJ2-1; d_gene: TRBD2; v_gene: TRBV3-1/TRBV3-2; CDR3aa: CASSQDSSGRAYNEQFF; CDR3nt: TGTGCCAGCAGCCAAGATAGTAGCGGGAGGGCTTACAATGAGCAGTTCTTC
abundance: .; j_gene: TRBJ2-7; d_gene: TRBD1; v_gene: TRBV29-1; CDR3aa: CSVATGEYEQYF; CDR3nt: TGCAGCGTGGCCACAGGGGAGTACGAGCAGTACTTC
abundance: .; j_gene: TRBJ1-5; d_gene: .; v_gene: TRBV10-3; CDR3aa: CAISSGPPSSPNQPQHF; CDR3nt: TGTGCCATCAGTTCTGGGCCCCCCTCGTCCCCCAATCAGCCCCAGCATTTT
abundance: .; j_gene: TRBJ2-3; d_gene: TRBD2; v_gene: TRBV19; CDR3aa: CASSLGLARTDTQYF; CDR3nt: TGTGCCAGTAGTTTGGGACTAGCGCGGACAGATACGCAGTATTTT
abundance: .; j_gene: TRBJ2-3; d_gene: TRBD2; v_gene: TRBV18; CDR3aa: CASSPKLAGVDTQYF; CDR3nt: TGTGCCAGCTCACCAAAACTAGCGGGTGTAGATACGCAGTATTTT
abundance: .; j_gene: TRBJ2-7; d_gene: .; v_gene: TRBV3-1/TRBV3-2; CDR3aa: CASSQLSYEQYF; CDR3nt: TGTGCCAGCAGCCAATTATCCTACGAGCAGTACTTC
abundance: .; j_gene: TRBJ1-3; d_gene: TRBD1; v_gene: TRBV11-2; CDR3aa: CASSVNDRVGNTIYF; CDR3nt: TGTGCCAGCAGCGTAAACGACAGGGTTGGAAACACCATATATTTT
abundance: .; j_gene: TRBJ2-7; d_gene: .; v_gene: TRBV27; CDR3aa: CASSSLERDEQYF; CDR3nt: TGTGCCAGCAGTTCCCTCGAGAGGGACGAGCAGTACTTC
abundance: few; j_gene: TRBJ2-4; d_gene: TRBD2; v_gene: TRBV2; CDR3aa: CASMASGARSIQYF; CDR3nt: TGTGCCAGCATGGCTAGCGGGGCCCGGAGCATTCAGTACTTC
abundance: once; j_gene: TRBJ2-3; d_gene: .; v_gene: TRBV13; CDR3aa: CASSPSTATDTQYF; CDR3nt: TGTGCCAGCAGCCCATCGACAGCCACAGATACGCAGTATTTT
abundance: .; j_gene: TRBJ1-5; d_gene: TRBD1; v_gene: TRBV19; CDR3aa: CATRDRESNQPQHF; CDR3nt: TGTGCCACCAGGGACAGAGAGAGCAATCAGCCCCAGCATTTT
abundance: .; j_gene: TRBJ1-3; d_gene: .; v_gene: TRBV11-3; CDR3aa: CASSLSRRFGNTIYF; CDR3nt: TGTGCCAGCAGCTTAAGTCGGAGGTTTGGAAACACCATATATTTT
abundance: .; j_gene: TRBJ2-3; d_gene: .; v_gene: TRBV7-2; CDR3aa: CASRGAGTDTQYF; CDR3nt: TGTGCCAGCAGGGGGGCTGGCACAGATACGCAGTATTTT
abundance: .; j_gene: TRBJ2-7; d_gene: .; v_gene: TRBV6-2/TRBV6-3; CDR3aa: CASSYAGGKYEQYF; CDR3nt: TGTGCCAGCAGTTACGCCGGGGGTAAATACGAGCAGTACTTC
abundance: .; j_gene: TRBJ2-1; d_gene: TRBD2; v_gene: TRBV27; CDR3aa: CASSHSGTSGIQSSYNEQFF; CDR3nt: TGTGCCAGCAGTCATTCCGGGACTAGCGGGATTCAGAGCTCCTACAATGAGCAGTTCTTC
abundance: .; j_gene: TRBJ2-5; d_gene: TRBD1; v_gene: TRBV7-9; CDR3aa: CASSFPTGGYEETQYF; CDR3nt: TGTGCCAGCAGTTTCCCGACAGGGGGATATGAGGAGACCCAGTACTTC
abundance: .; j_gene: TRBJ1-3; d_gene: TRBD1; v_gene: TRBV6-6; CDR3aa: CASKNDRGPGNTIYF; CDR3nt: TGTGCCAGCAAAAACGACAGGGGGCCTGGAAACACCATATATTTT
abundance: .; j_gene: TRBJ1-1; d_gene: .; v_gene: TRBV25-1; CDR3aa: CASNSGIEAFF; CDR3nt: TGTGCCAGCAATTCGGGAATTGAAGCTTTCTTT
abundance: .; j_gene: TRBJ1-1; d_gene: TRBD1; v_gene: TRBV30; CDR3aa: CAWSPGTGGGTEAFF; CDR3nt: TGTGCCTGGAGTCCGGGGACAGGGGGGGGCACTGAAGCTTTCTTT
abundance: .; j_gene: TRBJ2-3; d_gene: TRBD1; v_gene: TRBV4-1; CDR3aa: CASTRGNAADTQYF; CDR3nt: TGCGCCAGTACCAGGGGGAATGCGGCAGATACGCAGTATTTT
abundance: .; j_gene: TRBJ1-2; d_gene: TRBD1; v_gene: TRBV7-9; CDR3aa: CASAPDGAGGNYGYTF; CDR3nt: TGTGCCAGCGCCCCTGATGGGGCAGGGGGCAACTATGGCTACACCTTC
abundance: .; j_gene: TRBJ2-2; d_gene: .; v_gene: TRBV27; CDR3aa: CASSLDKVTGELFF; CDR3nt: TGTGCCAGCAGTTTAGACAAAGTGACCGGGGAGCTGTTTTTT
abundance: .; j_gene: TRBJ2-7; d_gene: TRBD2; v_gene: TRBV6-5; CDR3aa: CASIKGLGPYEQYF; CDR3nt: TGTGCCAGCATTAAGGGACTAGGGCCTTACGAGCAGTACTTC
abundance: .; j_gene: TRBJ2-7; d_gene: .; v_gene: TRBV6-1; CDR3aa: CASSELNRAYEQYF; CDR3nt: TGTGCCAGCAGTGAATTGAACAGGGCCTACGAGCAGTACTTC
abundance: .; j_gene: TRBJ2-7; d_gene: .; v_gene: TRBV5-6; CDR3aa: CASSLEGAGGYEQYF; CDR3nt: TGTGCCAGCAGCTTGGAAGGTGCGGGTGGCTACGAGCAGTACTTC
abundance: .; j_gene: TRBJ1-3; d_gene: .; v_gene: TRBV2; CDR3aa: CASSAGPGNTIYF; CDR3nt: TGTGCCAGCAGTGCAGGGCCTGGAAACACCATATATTTT
abundance: .; j_gene: TRBJ2-7; d_gene: .; v_gene: TRBV4-3; CDR3aa: CASSHTQGYEQYF; CDR3nt: TGCGCCAGCAGCCATACACAGGGCTACGAGCAGTACTTC